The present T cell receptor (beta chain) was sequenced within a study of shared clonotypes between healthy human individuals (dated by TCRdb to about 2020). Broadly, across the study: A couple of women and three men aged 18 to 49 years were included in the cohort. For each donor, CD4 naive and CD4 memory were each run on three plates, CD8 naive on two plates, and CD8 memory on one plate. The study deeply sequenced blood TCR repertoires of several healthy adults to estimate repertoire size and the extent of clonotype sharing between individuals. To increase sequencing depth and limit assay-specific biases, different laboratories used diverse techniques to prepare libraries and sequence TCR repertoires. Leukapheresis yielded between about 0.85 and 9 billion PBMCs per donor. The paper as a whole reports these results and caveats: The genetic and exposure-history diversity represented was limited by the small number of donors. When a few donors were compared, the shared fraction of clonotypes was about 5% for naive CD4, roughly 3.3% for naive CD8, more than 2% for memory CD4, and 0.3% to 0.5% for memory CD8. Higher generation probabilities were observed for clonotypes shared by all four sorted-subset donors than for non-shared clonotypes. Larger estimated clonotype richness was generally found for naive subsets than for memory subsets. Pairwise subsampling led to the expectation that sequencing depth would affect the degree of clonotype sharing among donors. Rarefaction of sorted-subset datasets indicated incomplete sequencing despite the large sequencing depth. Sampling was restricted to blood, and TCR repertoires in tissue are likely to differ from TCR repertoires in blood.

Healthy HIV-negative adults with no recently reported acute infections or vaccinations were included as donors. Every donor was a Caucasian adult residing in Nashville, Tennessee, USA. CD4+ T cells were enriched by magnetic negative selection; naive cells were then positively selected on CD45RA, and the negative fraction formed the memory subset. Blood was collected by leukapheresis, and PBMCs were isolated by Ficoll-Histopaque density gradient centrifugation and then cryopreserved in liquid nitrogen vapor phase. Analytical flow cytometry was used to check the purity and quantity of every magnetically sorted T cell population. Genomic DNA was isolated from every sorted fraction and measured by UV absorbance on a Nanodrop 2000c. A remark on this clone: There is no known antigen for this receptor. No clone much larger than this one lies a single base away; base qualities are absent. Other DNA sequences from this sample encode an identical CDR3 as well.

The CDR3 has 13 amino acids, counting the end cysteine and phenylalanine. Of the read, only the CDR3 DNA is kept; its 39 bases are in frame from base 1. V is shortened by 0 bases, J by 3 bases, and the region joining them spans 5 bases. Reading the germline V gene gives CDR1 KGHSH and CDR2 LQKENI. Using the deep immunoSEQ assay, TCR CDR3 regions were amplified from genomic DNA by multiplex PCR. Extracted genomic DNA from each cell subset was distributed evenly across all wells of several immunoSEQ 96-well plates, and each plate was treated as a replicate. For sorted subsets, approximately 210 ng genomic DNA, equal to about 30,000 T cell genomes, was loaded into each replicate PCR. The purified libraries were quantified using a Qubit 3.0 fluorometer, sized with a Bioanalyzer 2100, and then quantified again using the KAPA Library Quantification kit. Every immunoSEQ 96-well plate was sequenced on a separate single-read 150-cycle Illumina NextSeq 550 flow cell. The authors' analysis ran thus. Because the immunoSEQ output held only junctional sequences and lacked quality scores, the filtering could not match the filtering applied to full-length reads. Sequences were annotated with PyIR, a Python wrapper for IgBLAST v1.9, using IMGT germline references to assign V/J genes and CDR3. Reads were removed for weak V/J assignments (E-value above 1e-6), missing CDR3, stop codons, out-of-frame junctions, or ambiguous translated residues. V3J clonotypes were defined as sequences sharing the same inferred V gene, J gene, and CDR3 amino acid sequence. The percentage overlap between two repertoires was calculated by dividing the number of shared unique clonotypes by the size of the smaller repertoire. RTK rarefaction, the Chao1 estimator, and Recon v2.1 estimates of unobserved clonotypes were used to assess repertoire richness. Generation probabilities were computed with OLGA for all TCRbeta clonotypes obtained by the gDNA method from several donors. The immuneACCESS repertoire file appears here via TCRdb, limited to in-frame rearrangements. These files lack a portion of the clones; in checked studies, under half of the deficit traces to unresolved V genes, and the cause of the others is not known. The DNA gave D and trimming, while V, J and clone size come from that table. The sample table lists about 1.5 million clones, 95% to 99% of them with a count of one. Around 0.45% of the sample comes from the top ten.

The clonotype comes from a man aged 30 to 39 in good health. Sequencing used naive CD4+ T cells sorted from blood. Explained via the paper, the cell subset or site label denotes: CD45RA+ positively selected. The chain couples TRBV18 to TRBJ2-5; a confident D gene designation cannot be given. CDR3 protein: CASSPPGEETQYF. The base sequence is TGTGCCAGCTCACCACCCGGAGAAGAGACCCAGTACTTC.